The sequence of this T cell receptor beta chain was determined in a study of a mutant IDH1 vaccine in newly diagnosed glioma. Study background: Initiation of the vaccine course occurred 4-6 weeks after radiotherapy alone, or alongside temozolomide cycles. The therapy given earlier, which was standard therapy, consisted of radiotherapy, temozolomide, or both, and most of the patients received both. Study-wide results and caveats: It seemed that pseudoprogression was not linked to changes in the top peripheral T cell clonotypes.

In this sample, this clone turned up a few times. Its target is unknown. TCRdb keeps only in-frame clones here, not all; method: immunoSEQ multiplex PCR. The sample carries tens of thousands of clones, roughly 76% recorded once. Time point denoted: week 35, safety follow-up. In every dose of vaccine, 300 ug of mutant IDH1 20-mer peptide was given alongside topical imiquimod. Vaccinations, eight in total, occurred in weeks 1, 3, 5, 7, 11, 15, 19, 23. From germline, CDR1 is LNHDA and CDR2 SQIVND (reference sequence). Trimming stripped 5 bases from V and 4 bases from J, with 11 bases between. This CDR3 is built from 13 residues.

Sequencing was performed on PBMCs, taken from a glioma patient whose treatment included an IDH1 peptide vaccine. The source of this sequence is a man aged 45-60 years with glioma. The chain recombines TRBV19 with TRBJ1-2, with a possible D match to TRBD1 (6 bases). This CDR3 reads CASSPGTLYGYTF. CDR3 in DNA: TGTGCCAGTAGTCCCGGGACACTCTATGGCTACACCTTC.